The 5 T cell receptor beta chains in this list originate from one sample, sequenced in a study of blood T cells in healthy people across ages. Combining a sample-barcoded 5' primer with a J-beta primer mix, a second PCR ran for 7 to 11 cycles. TCRdb called the 5' RACE reads again in MiXCR, with one record for every CDR3 protein. This repertoire shows over 950,000 distinct CDR3 sequences, 51% found once; its top ten account for 20% to 25%. The sample taken for sequencing was blood. These receptors were obtained from a woman aged 60 to 75 in good health.

The chain links TRBV6-6 to TRBJ2-7; D not certain. Per germline, CDR1 MNHNY and CDR2 SVGAGI (reference sequence). The CDR3 has 13 amino acids. With 7 bases removed from V and 2 bases from J, the gap between germline ends came to 12 bases. Here the CDR3 DNA reads TGTGCCAGCATTCCCGGGCCGACCTACGAGCAGTACTTC. Protein product: CASIPGPTYEQYF.

The J gene is TRBJ2-5, the V gene TRBV25-1; the D gene is possibly TRBD1 (6 bases). CDR1 and CDR2 from the germline V gene are MGHDK and SYGVNS. The CDR3 sequence is 15 residues long. With 1 base removed from V and 1 base from J, the gap between germline ends came to 10 bases. CDR3 DNA sequence: TGTGCCAGCAGTGAATCCCAGGGGTCCCAAGAGACCCAGTACTTC. This sequence encodes CASSESQGSQETQYF.

The V gene is TRBV10-3, the J gene TRBJ2-7, with D perhaps matching TRBD1 or TRBD2 (5 bases each). CDR3 length: 13 residues. Germline CDR1 and CDR2: ENHRY and SYGVKD. The V end was cut by 9 bases, the J end by 2 bases, with 14 bases between. The CDR3 loop is CAIDSGETYEQYF. The CDR3 DNA reads as TGTGCCATAGACAGCGGCGAAACCTACGAGCAGTACTTC.

The rearrangement joins TRBV6-1 to TRBJ1-5, with D unclear. This CDR3 is 15 amino acids long. Trimming shortened V by 0 bases and J by 5 bases, and 11 bases separated the two germline ends. The V gene's germline CDR1 is MNHNS and CDR2 SASEGT. The CDR3 spells CASSEALRRDQPQHF. The CDR3 nucleotides read TGTGCCAGCAGTGAAGCGCTTCGGAGGGATCAGCCCCAGCATTTT.

V usage is TRBV27 and J usage is TRBJ2-4; D remains unclear. This CDR3 has 17 amino acids. Germline V gives CDR1 MNHEY, CDR2 SMNVEV (reference sequence). Trimming removed 4 bases from V and 0 bases from J, with 16 bases in between. The CDR3 DNA reads as TGTGCCAGCAGTTCGTTGGGCGGCCAACTAGCCAAAAACATTCAGTACTTC. Translated: CASSSLGGQLAKNIQYF.